A selection of T cell receptor beta chains follows, all from one sample in a study of T cells in localized non-small cell lung cancer. Sequenced by immunoSEQ multiplex PCR; TCRdb stores in-frame clones only, minus some. The profile shows about 34,000 clones, roughly 90% of them singletons. The sequencing used peripheral blood, collected before any cancer treatment. The receptors originated from a woman aged 40-75 years with stage I lung adenocarcinoma. Both conserved end residues are part of each CDR3. D genes are given only for firm matches. Expanded clones are given a class, and other clones once, few, many or no size at all.

clone size: .; J gene: TRBJ1-1; CDR3 length: 13; V gene: TRBV7-8; D gene: TRBD1; CDR3 DNA: TGTGCCAGCGGACAGGGGGGGAACACTGAAGCTTTCTTT; CDR3 protein: CASGQGGNTEAFF
clone size: once; J gene: TRBJ1-6; CDR3 length: 13; V gene: TRBV5-8; D gene: .; CDR3 DNA: TGTGCCAGCAACGGGTTGAAGAATTCACCCCTCCACTTT; CDR3 protein: CASNGLKNSPLHF
clone size: .; J gene: TRBJ1-5; CDR3 length: 13; V gene: TRBV19; D gene: .; CDR3 DNA: TGTGCCAGTAGTATTAAGCTGGGTCAGCCCCAGCATTTT; CDR3 protein: CASSIKLGQPQHF
clone size: .; J gene: TRBJ2-7; CDR3 length: 14; V gene: TRBV7-2; D gene: TRBD1; CDR3 DNA: TGTGCCAGCAGCCCGGTCCCGGGACAGCGTGAACAGTACTTC; CDR3 protein: CASSPVPGQREQYF
clone size: .; J gene: TRBJ1-5; CDR3 length: 17; V gene: TRBV7-6; D gene: .; CDR3 DNA: TGTGCCAGCAGCTTAGTCCAAGGACAGCGTGCGAGTGGGCCCCAGCATTTT; CDR3 protein: CASSLVQGQRASGPQHF
clone size: .; J gene: TRBJ1-4; CDR3 length: 14; V gene: TRBV5-1; D gene: TRBD1; CDR3 DNA: TGCGCCAGCAGCTCGGGACAGGGAAAGGAAAAACTGTTTTTT; CDR3 protein: CASSSGQGKEKLFF
clone size: few; J gene: TRBJ1-5; CDR3 length: 15; V gene: TRBV2; D gene: TRBD1; CDR3 DNA: TGTGCCAGCAGCGCCAGAAGACAGGGGAGTCAGCCCCAGCATTTT; CDR3 protein: CASSARRQGSQPQHF
clone size: few; J gene: TRBJ1-1; CDR3 length: 14; V gene: TRBV5-8; D gene: .; CDR3 DNA: TGTGCCAGCAGCCCCCGCGCCCGGAACACTGAAGCTTTCTTT; CDR3 protein: CASSPRARNTEAFF
clone size: .; J gene: TRBJ1-6; CDR3 length: 16; V gene: TRBV5-6; D gene: .; CDR3 DNA: TGTGCCAGCAGCCCAAGGGGCAGGGGCTACAATTCACCCCTCCACTTT; CDR3 protein: CASSPRGRGYNSPLHF
clone size: once; J gene: TRBJ2-4; CDR3 length: 13; V gene: TRBV7-2; D gene: .; CDR3 DNA: TGTGCCAGCAGCTCCGGAGGGGTAAACATTCAGTACTTC; CDR3 protein: CASSSGGVNIQYF
clone size: .; J gene: TRBJ1-3; CDR3 length: 14; V gene: TRBV27; D gene: .; CDR3 DNA: TGTGCCAGCAGTTCTGAGACAGAAGGAAACACCATATATTTT; CDR3 protein: CASSSETEGNTIYF
clone size: .; J gene: TRBJ2-7; CDR3 length: 14; V gene: TRBV2; D gene: .; CDR3 DNA: TGTGCCAGCAGTGGTTCGTTCAACTCCTACGAGCAGTACTTC; CDR3 protein: CASSGSFNSYEQYF
clone size: .; J gene: TRBJ2-3; CDR3 length: 16; V gene: TRBV27; D gene: .; CDR3 DNA: TGTGCCAGCAGCCTTACGCCAGGGCCGAGTACAGATACGCAGTATTTT; CDR3 protein: CASSLTPGPSTDTQYF
clone size: .; J gene: TRBJ1-1; CDR3 length: 15; V gene: TRBV7-8; D gene: .; CDR3 DNA: TGTGCCAGCAGCTTAGCGAATTCGGGTTTGGCTGAAGCTTTCTTT; CDR3 protein: CASSLANSGLAEAFF
clone size: .; J gene: TRBJ2-2; CDR3 length: 16; V gene: TRBV13; D gene: TRBD2; CDR3 DNA: TGTGCCAGCAGCATGACTAGCGGGGGGTATGGCGGGGAGCTGTTTTTT; CDR3 protein: CASSMTSGGYGGELFF
clone size: .; J gene: TRBJ2-7; CDR3 length: 17; V gene: TRBV4-3; D gene: TRBD1; CDR3 DNA: TGCGCCAGCAGCCAAGACCCTCCGGGACAGGGGACCTACGAGCAGTACTTC; CDR3 protein: CASSQDPPGQGTYEQYF
clone size: .; J gene: TRBJ2-5; CDR3 length: 16; V gene: TRBV5-1; D gene: .; CDR3 DNA: TGCGCCAGCAGCTTGGCCGGGCTAGCTGCCAGTGAGACCCAGTACTTC; CDR3 protein: CASSLAGLAASETQYF
clone size: .; J gene: TRBJ1-1; CDR3 length: 12; V gene: TRBV6-5; D gene: TRBD1; CDR3 DNA: TGTGCCAGCAGTTCACCGGGACAGGAAGCTTTCTTT; CDR3 protein: CASSSPGQEAFF
clone size: .; J gene: TRBJ2-5; CDR3 length: 15; V gene: TRBV5-1; D gene: TRBD1; CDR3 DNA: TGCGCCAGCAGCCTCGGGACAGGGGGCTCGAAGACCCAGTACTTC; CDR3 protein: CASSLGTGGSKTQYF
clone size: .; J gene: TRBJ2-1; CDR3 length: 12; V gene: TRBV15; D gene: .; CDR3 DNA: TGTGCCACCAGCAGCTTGGGTAATGAGCAGTTCTTC; CDR3 protein: CATSSLGNEQFF
clone size: .; J gene: TRBJ1-3; CDR3 length: 18; V gene: TRBV19; D gene: TRBD1; CDR3 DNA: TGTGCCAGTAGTCAACGGACAGGGGGCGCGGTGGCTGGAAACACCATATATTTT; CDR3 protein: CASSQRTGGAVAGNTIYF
clone size: once; J gene: TRBJ2-1; CDR3 length: 14; V gene: TRBV18; D gene: .; CDR3 DNA: TGTGCCAGCTCACCCCCCGCGGGGCGAGACGGGCAGTTCTTC; CDR3 protein: CASSPPAGRDGQFF
clone size: .; J gene: TRBJ2-7; CDR3 length: 15; V gene: TRBV9; D gene: .; CDR3 DNA: TGTGCCAGCAGCGTAGGGCCCCAGGCCTCCTACGAGCAGTACTTC; CDR3 protein: CASSVGPQASYEQYF
clone size: .; J gene: TRBJ1-6; CDR3 length: 14; V gene: TRBV18; D gene: .; CDR3 DNA: TGTGCCAGCTCACCTAATAGTTATAATTCACCCCTCCACTTT; CDR3 protein: CASSPNSYNSPLHF
clone size: .; J gene: TRBJ2-7; CDR3 length: 13; V gene: TRBV28; D gene: TRBD1; CDR3 DNA: TGTGCCAGCAGTTTAACAGGGGGCGCCGAGCAGTACTTC; CDR3 protein: CASSLTGGAEQYF
clone size: few; J gene: TRBJ2-5; CDR3 length: 17; V gene: TRBV9; D gene: .; CDR3 DNA: TGTGCCAGCAGCACCACTGGGGACACTCAGAGGGGAGAGACCCAGTACTTC; CDR3 protein: CASSTTGDTQRGETQYF
clone size: once; J gene: TRBJ2-6; CDR3 length: 17; V gene: TRBV9; D gene: TRBD1; CDR3 DNA: TGTGCCAGCAGCGAAAGGACAGGAGACTCTGGGGCCAACGTCCTGACTTTC; CDR3 protein: CASSERTGDSGANVLTF
clone size: .; J gene: TRBJ2-3; CDR3 length: 15; V gene: TRBV6-1; D gene: TRBD2; CDR3 DNA: TGTGCCAGCTCCCGCGGGGGAACTTACACAGATACGCAGTATTTT; CDR3 protein: CASSRGGTYTDTQYF
clone size: .; J gene: TRBJ1-1; CDR3 length: 15; V gene: TRBV5-1; D gene: .; CDR3 DNA: TGCGCCAGCAGCTTGGACAGCCCGGGGATCACTGAAGCTTTCTTT; CDR3 protein: CASSLDSPGITEAFF
clone size: .; J gene: TRBJ1-2; CDR3 length: 16; V gene: TRBV6-5; D gene: .; CDR3 DNA: TGTGCCAGCAGTTTCGGCCCCCCGACGGGGGGCTATGGCTACACCTTC; CDR3 protein: CASSFGPPTGGYGYTF
clone size: .; J gene: TRBJ1-3; CDR3 length: 16; V gene: TRBV18; D gene: TRBD1; CDR3 DNA: TGTGCCAGCTCCCGGGGACAGGCGACCGCTGGAAACACCATATATTTT; CDR3 protein: CASSRGQATAGNTIYF
clone size: .; J gene: TRBJ2-1; CDR3 length: 16; V gene: TRBV4-2; D gene: .; CDR3 DNA: TGTGCCAGCAGCCAAGTCGGCCGCAGCTCCTACAATGAGCAGTTCTTC; CDR3 protein: CASSQVGRSSYNEQFF
clone size: few; J gene: TRBJ1-3; CDR3 length: 16; V gene: TRBV4-3; D gene: TRBD1; CDR3 DNA: TGCGCCAGCAGCCAAGAGGACAGGATGACTGGAAACACCATATATTTT; CDR3 protein: CASSQEDRMTGNTIYF
clone size: .; J gene: TRBJ2-7; CDR3 length: 14; V gene: TRBV7-2; D gene: .; CDR3 DNA: TGTGCCAGCAGCTTAGGTGGCAGGGTGTACGAGCAGTACTTC; CDR3 protein: CASSLGGRVYEQYF
clone size: .; J gene: TRBJ2-7; CDR3 length: 18; V gene: TRBV27; D gene: .; CDR3 DNA: TGTGCCAGCAGTTTACGCGCTCGGACCTTAGGGGGAGCCTACGAGCAGTACTTC; CDR3 protein: CASSLRARTLGGAYEQYF
clone size: .; J gene: TRBJ2-7; CDR3 length: 20; V gene: TRBV23-1; D gene: TRBD2; CDR3 DNA: TGCGCCAGCAGTCAAACCCTCCGCGGGACTAGCGGGGGGGTAATCTACGAGCAGTACTTC; CDR3 protein: CASSQTLRGTSGGVIYEQYF
clone size: .; J gene: TRBJ1-5; CDR3 length: 12; V gene: TRBV6-6; D gene: .; CDR3 DNA: TGTGCCAGCAGCAGACCCTATCAGCCCCAGCATTTT; CDR3 protein: CASSRPYQPQHF
clone size: .; J gene: TRBJ2-3; CDR3 length: 15; V gene: TRBV25-1; D gene: TRBD2; CDR3 DNA: TGTGCCAGCAGTACTAGCGGGGCCTACACAGATACGCAGTATTTT; CDR3 protein: CASSTSGAYTDTQYF
clone size: .; J gene: TRBJ1-2; CDR3 length: 13; V gene: TRBV27; D gene: .; CDR3 DNA: TGTGCCAGCAGTTTAACGGATAACTATGGCTACACCTTC; CDR3 protein: CASSLTDNYGYTF
clone size: .; J gene: TRBJ1-3; CDR3 length: 13; V gene: TRBV11-3; D gene: .; CDR3 DNA: TGTGCCAGCAGCTCCGGACATGGAAACACCATATATTTT; CDR3 protein: CASSSGHGNTIYF
clone size: .; J gene: TRBJ1-1; CDR3 length: 14; V gene: TRBV4-1; D gene: .; CDR3 DNA: TGCGCCAGCAGCCATAGGACCATGAACACTGAAGCTTTCTTT; CDR3 protein: CASSHRTMNTEAFF
clone size: once; J gene: TRBJ2-5; CDR3 length: 16; V gene: TRBV11-2; D gene: TRBD2; CDR3 DNA: TGTGCCAGCAGCTTTAGCGGGGGGGGCCTCTCCGAGACCCAGTACTTC; CDR3 protein: CASSFSGGGLSETQYF
clone size: .; J gene: TRBJ1-2; CDR3 length: 15; V gene: TRBV19; D gene: .; CDR3 DNA: TGTGCCAGTAGTATCAAGTTTGGGGGGGTCTATGGCTACACCTTC; CDR3 protein: CASSIKFGGVYGYTF
clone size: .; J gene: TRBJ2-2; CDR3 length: 16; V gene: TRBV5-4; D gene: TRBD1; CDR3 DNA: TGTGCCAGCAGCTTGGAACAGGGGGCTAGGATCGGGGAGCTGTTTTTT; CDR3 protein: CASSLEQGARIGELFF
clone size: .; J gene: TRBJ2-3; CDR3 length: 14; V gene: TRBV25-1; D gene: .; CDR3 DNA: TGTGCCAGCCTCGGCCCACTAAAGAGGGATACGCAGTATTTT; CDR3 protein: CASLGPLKRDTQYF
clone size: few; J gene: TRBJ1-5; CDR3 length: 12; V gene: TRBV9; D gene: TRBD1; CDR3 DNA: TGTGCCAGCAGCGCTGGACAGGCGCCGAGGGATTTT; CDR3 protein: CASSAGQAPRDF
clone size: .; J gene: TRBJ2-3; CDR3 length: 13; V gene: TRBV7-9; D gene: TRBD2; CDR3 DNA: TGTGCCAGCAGCCCGGGACTATGGGATACGCAGTATTTT; CDR3 protein: CASSPGLWDTQYF
clone size: .; J gene: TRBJ2-3; CDR3 length: 19; V gene: TRBV2; D gene: .; CDR3 DNA: TGTGCCAGCATAGAGCGCGGGGGAGGGGGGGGGTATAGCACAGATACGCAGTATTTT; CDR3 protein: CASIERGGGGGYSTDTQYF
clone size: .; J gene: TRBJ1-1; CDR3 length: 21; V gene: TRBV7-6; D gene: TRBD1; CDR3 DNA: TGTGCCAGCAGCTTTAGTCCTTATTCTAAACGGACAGGGGACCGACTCACTGAAGCTTTCTTT; CDR3 protein: CASSFSPYSKRTGDRLTEAFF
clone size: .; J gene: TRBJ2-2; CDR3 length: 13; V gene: TRBV5-1; D gene: .; CDR3 DNA: TGCGCCAGCAGGCCAGCCCGGGCCGGGGAGCTGTTTTTT; CDR3 protein: CASRPARAGELFF
clone size: .; J gene: TRBJ1-1; CDR3 length: 15; V gene: TRBV5-1; D gene: .; CDR3 DNA: TGCGCCAGCAGCTTAAGTGCAGGGAGTTGGACTGAAGCTTTCTTT; CDR3 protein: CASSLSAGSWTEAFF